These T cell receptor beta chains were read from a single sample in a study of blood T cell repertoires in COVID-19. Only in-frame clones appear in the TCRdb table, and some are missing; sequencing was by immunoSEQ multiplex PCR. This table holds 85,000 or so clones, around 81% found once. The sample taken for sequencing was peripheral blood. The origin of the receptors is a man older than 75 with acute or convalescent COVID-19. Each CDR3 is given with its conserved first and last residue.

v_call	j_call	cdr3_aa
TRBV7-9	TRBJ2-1	CASSLRLAGNYNEQFF
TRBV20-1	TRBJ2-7	CSASQGYEQYF
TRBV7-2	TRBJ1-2	CASSLNPLKDRGFGYTF
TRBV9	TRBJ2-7	CASSAGLAGTSYEQYF
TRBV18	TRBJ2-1	CASSLVNEQFF
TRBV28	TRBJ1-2	CASSVTQGRGYTF
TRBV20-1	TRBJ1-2	CSAPRRYSAAF
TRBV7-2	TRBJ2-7	CASSPRRETGEQYF
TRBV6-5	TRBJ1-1	CASSYSNRGNTEAFF
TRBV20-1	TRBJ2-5	CSASSLDGRTRETQYF
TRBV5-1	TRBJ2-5	CASSLDIQETQYF
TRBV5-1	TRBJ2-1	CASSLWGGSSNEQFF
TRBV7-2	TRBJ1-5	CASSSQAQPQHF
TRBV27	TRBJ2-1	CASKRAGGHNEQFF
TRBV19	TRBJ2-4	CASSPSGQIAKNIQYF
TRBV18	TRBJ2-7	CASSPPSRGHEQYF
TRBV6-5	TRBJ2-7	CASQGLIPPYEQYF
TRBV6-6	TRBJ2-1	CASSQPPSTGGITYNEQFF
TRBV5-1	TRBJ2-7	CASSLSGVDLYEQYF
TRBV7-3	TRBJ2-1	CASSLTAGGSYNEQFF
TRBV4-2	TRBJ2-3	CASSQVLASGNGPDTQYF
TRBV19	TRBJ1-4	CASRSLLGQGEQEKLFF
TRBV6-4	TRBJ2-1	CASSALAGDGDEQFF
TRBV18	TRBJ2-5	CASSSSQETQYF
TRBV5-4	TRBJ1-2	CASSLPGGVEGYTF
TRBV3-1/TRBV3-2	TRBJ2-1	CASSQRLPQEQFF
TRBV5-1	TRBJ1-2	CASSVTGGVGYTF
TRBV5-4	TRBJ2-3	CASSPGGGGITDTQYF
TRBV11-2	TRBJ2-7	CASSLYGDEQYF
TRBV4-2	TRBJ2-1	CASSQDVQGREQFF
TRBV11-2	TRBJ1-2	CASSWDRGYGYTF
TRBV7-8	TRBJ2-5	CASSPGGQFGETQYF
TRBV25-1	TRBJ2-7	CASSEYSRTGSTYEQYF
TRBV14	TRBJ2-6	CASSSRTRSSGANVLTF
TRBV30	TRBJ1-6	CAWNSYNNSPLHF
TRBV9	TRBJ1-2	CASSVGGQGYTF
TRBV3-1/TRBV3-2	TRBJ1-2	CASSQERDRFAYGYTF
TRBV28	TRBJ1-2	CASRSPGQGYGYTF
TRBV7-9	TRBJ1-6	CASSLASGHNSPLHF
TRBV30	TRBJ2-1	CAWSTSGAIYNEQFF
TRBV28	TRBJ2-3	CASSFWLLSQEADTQYF
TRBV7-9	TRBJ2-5	CASSWARQGMETQYF
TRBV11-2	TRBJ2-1	CASSLEISGRLGNEQFF
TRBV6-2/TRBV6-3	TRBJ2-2	CASSPTSGNPGELFF
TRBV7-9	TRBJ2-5	CASSLAGEVVETQYF
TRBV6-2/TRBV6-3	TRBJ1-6	CASSPGSVALHF
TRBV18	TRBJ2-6	CASSPGQGANVLTF